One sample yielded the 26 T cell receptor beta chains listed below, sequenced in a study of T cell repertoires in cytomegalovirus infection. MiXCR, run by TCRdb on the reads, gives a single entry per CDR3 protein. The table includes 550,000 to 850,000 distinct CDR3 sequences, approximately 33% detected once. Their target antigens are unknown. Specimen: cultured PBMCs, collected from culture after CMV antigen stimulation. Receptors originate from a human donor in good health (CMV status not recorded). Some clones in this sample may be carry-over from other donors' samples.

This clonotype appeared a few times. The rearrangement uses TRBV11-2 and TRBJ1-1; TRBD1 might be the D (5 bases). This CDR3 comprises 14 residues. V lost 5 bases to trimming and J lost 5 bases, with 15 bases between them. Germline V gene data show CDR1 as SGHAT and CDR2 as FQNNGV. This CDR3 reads CASSPRQRGTEAFF. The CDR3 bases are TGTGCCAGCAGCCCCCGACAGCGAGGGACTGAAGCTTTCTTT.

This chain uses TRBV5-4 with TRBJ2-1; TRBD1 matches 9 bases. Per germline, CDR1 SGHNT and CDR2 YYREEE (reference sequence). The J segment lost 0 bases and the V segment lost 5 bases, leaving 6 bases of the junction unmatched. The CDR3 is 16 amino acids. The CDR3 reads CASRADRGSSYNEQFF. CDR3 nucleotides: TGTGCCAGCAGGGCGGACAGGGGCAGCTCCTACAATGAGCAGTTCTTC.

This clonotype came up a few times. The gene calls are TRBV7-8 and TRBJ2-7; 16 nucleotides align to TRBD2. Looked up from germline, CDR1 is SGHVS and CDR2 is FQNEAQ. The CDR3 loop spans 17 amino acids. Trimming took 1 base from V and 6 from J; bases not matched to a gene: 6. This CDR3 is CASSLGGTSGGASEQYF. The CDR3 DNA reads TGTGCCAGCAGCTTAGGAGGGACTAGCGGGGGGGCGTCCGAGCAGTACTTC.

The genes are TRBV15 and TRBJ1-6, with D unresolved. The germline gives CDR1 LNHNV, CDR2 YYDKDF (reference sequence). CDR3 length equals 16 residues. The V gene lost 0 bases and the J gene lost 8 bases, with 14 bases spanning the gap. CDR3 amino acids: CATSREIGVIDSPLHF. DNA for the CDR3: TGTGCCACCAGCAGAGAAATCGGAGTGATTGATTCACCCCTCCACTTT.

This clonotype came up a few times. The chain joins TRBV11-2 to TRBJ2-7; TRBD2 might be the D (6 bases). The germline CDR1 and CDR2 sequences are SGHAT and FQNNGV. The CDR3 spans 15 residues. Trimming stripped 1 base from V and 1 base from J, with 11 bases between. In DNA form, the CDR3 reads TGTGCCAGCAGCTTAGGAGCGGGTAGATCCTACGAGCAGTACTTC. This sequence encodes CASSLGAGRSYEQYF. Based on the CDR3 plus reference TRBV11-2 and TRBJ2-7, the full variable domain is EAGVAQSPRYKIIEKRQSVAFWCNPISGHATLYWYQQILGQGPKLLIQFQNNGVVDDSQLPKDRFSAERLKGVDSTLKIQPAKLEDSAVYLCASSLGAGRSYEQYFGPGTRLTVT.

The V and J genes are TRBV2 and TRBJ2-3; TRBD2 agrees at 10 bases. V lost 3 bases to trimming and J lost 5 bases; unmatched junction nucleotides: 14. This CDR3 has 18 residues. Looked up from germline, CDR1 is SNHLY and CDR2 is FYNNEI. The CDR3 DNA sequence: TGTGCCAGCAGTGACAATATAGCGGGAGGTTGGGGCGGAGATACGCAGTATTTT. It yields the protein CASSDNIAGGWGGDTQYF.

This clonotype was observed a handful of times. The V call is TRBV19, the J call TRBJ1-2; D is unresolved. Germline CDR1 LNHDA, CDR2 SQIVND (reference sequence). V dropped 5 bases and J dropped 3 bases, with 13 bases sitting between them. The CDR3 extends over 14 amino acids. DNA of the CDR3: TGTGCCAGTAGTCGGACGCGACTAGACTATGGCTACACCTTC. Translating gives CASSRTRLDYGYTF. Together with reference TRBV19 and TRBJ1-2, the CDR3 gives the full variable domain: DGGITQSPKYLFRKEGQNVTLSCEQNLNHDAMYWYRQDPGQGLRLIYYSQIVNDFQKGDIAEGYSVSREKKESFPLTVTSAQKNPTAFYLCASSRTRLDYGYTFGSGTRLTVV.

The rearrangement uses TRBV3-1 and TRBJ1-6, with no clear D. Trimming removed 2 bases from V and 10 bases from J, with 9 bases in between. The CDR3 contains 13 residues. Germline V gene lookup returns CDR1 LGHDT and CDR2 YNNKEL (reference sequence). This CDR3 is CASSQWRNSPLHF. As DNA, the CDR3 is TGTGCCAGCAGCCAATGGCGGAACTCACCCCTCCACTTT.

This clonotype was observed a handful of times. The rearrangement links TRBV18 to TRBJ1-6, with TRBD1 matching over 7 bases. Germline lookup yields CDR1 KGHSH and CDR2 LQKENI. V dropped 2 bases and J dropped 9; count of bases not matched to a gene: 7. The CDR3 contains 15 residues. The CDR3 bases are TGTGCCAGCTCACCAACAGGGGTGGAAGGTTCACCCCTCCACTTT. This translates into CASSPTGVEGSPLHF.

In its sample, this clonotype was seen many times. CDR3 DNA: TGTGCCAGCAGCTTACTTCTAGCGGGGGCCTCGGAGCAGTTCTTC. Translating gives CASSLLLAGASEQFF. The J gene is TRBJ2-1, the V gene TRBV7-2; 10 bases match TRBD2. CDR1 and CDR2 from the germline V gene are SGHTA and FQGNSA. Trimming cost V 2 bases and J 10 bases; bases outside gene matches: 8. The CDR3 extends over 15 amino acids.

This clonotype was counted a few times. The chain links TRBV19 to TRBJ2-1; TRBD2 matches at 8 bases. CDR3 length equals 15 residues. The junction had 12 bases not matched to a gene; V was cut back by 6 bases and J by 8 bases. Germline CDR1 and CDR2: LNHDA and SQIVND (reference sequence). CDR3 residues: CASSQAGTRLDEQFF. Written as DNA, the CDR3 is TGTGCCAGTAGCCAAGCCGGGACTAGACTGGATGAGCAGTTCTTC.

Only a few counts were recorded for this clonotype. This chain's CDR3 is CASSPSTSYEQYF. The CDR3 DNA reads TGTGCCAGCAGTCCCTCGACCTCCTACGAGCAGTACTTC. This rearrangement joins TRBV28 to TRBJ2-7; the D is unclear. Germline V gene lookup returns CDR1 MDHEN and CDR2 SYDVKM. Trimming removed 5 bases from V and 0 bases from J, with 8 bases in between. The CDR3 is 13 residues long.

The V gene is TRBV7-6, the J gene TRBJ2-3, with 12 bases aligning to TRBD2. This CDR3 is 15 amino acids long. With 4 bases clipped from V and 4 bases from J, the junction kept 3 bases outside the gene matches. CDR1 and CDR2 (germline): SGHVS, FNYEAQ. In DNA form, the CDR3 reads TGTGCCAGCAGCTCGACTAGCGGGAGAGCAGATACGCAGTATTTT. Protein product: CASSSTSGRADTQYF.

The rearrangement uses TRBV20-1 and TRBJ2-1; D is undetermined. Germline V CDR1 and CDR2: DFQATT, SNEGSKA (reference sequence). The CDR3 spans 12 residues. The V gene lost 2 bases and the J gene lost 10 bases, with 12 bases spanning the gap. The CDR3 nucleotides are TGCAGTGCTAGAACTGTAGGACCCGAGCAGTTCTTC. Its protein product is CSARTVGPEQFF.

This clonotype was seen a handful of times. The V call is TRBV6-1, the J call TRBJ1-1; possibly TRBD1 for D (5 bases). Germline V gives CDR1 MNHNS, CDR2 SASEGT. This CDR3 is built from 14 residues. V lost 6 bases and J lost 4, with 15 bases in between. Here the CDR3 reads CASRTRGRTTEAFF. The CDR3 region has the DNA TGTGCCAGCAGGACTAGGGGCCGGACCACTGAAGCTTTCTTT.

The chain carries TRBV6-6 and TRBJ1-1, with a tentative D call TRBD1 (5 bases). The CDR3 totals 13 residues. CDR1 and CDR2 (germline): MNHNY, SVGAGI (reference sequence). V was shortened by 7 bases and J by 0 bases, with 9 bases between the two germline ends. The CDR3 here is CASNIQVNTEAFF. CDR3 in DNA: TGTGCCAGCAACATACAGGTGAACACTGAAGCTTTCTTT.

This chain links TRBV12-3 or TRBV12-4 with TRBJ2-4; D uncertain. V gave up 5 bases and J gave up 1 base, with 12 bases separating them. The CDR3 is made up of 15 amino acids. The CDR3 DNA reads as TGTGCCAGCAGTGTGACCTTGGGGGCCAAAAACATTCAGTACTTC. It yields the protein CASSVTLGAKNIQYF.

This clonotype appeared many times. The CDR3, as DNA: TGTGCCAGCAGCTTAGTACTAGCGGGAGGGACAAACACCGGGGAGCTGTTTTTT. This codes for CASSLVLAGGTNTGELFF. The V and J genes are TRBV7-6 and TRBJ2-2; 13 bases are a match to TRBD2. The germline V gene has CDR1 SGHVS and CDR2 FNYEAQ. With 1 base clipped from V and 2 bases from J, the junction kept 4 bases outside the gene matches. The CDR3 spans 18 residues. The complete variable domain, with remaining parts taken from reference TRBV7-6 and TRBJ2-2, reads GAGVSQSPRYKVTKRGQDVALRCDPISGHVSLYWYRQALGQGPEFLTYFNYEAQQDKSGLPNDRFSAERPEGSISTLTIQRTEQRDSAMYRCASSLVLAGGTNTGELFFGEGSRLTVL.

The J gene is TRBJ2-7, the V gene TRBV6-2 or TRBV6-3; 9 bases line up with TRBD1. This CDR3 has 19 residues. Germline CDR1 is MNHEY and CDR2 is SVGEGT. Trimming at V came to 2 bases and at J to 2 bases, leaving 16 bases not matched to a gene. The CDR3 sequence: CASSYRLTGGGPPPYEQYF. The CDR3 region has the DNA TGTGCCAGCAGTTACCGATTGACAGGGGGGGGACCGCCCCCCTACGAGCAGTACTTC.

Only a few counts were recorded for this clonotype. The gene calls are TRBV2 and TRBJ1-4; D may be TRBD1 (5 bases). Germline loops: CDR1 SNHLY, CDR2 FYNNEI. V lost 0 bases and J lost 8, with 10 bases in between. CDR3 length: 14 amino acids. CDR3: CASSEATVEEKLFF. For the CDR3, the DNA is TGTGCCAGCAGTGAAGCGACAGTCGAGGAAAAACTGTTTTTT.

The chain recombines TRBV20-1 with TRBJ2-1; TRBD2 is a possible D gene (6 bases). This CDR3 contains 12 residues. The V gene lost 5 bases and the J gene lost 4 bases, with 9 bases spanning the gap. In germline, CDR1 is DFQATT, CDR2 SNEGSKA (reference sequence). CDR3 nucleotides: TGCAGTGCTTTAGCGGAATACAATGAGCAGTTCTTC. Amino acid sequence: CSALAEYNEQFF.

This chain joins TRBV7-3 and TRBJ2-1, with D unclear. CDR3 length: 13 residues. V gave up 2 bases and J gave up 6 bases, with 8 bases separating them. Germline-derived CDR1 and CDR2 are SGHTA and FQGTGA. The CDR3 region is CASSLGLRNEQFF. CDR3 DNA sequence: TGTGCCAGCAGCTTAGGGTTGCGCAATGAGCAGTTCTTC.

CDR3 sequence reads: CSGSGLAGTRAQYF. Written as DNA, the CDR3 is TGCAGTGGATCGGGACTAGCGGGGACGAGGGCCCAGTACTTC. The chain recombines TRBV20-1 with TRBJ2-5, with TRBD2 matching 13 bases. The CDR3 sequence is 14 residues long. Germline V lookup: CDR1 DFQATT, CDR2 SNEGSKA (reference sequence). V shed 7 bases and J 9 bases; nucleotides not matched to a gene: 11.

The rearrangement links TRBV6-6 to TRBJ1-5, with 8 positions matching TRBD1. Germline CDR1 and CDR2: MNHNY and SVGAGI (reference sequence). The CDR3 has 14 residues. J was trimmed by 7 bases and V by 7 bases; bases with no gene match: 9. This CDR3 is CASIPGTGGQPQHF. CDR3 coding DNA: TGTGCCAGCATTCCCGGGACAGGCGGACAGCCCCAGCATTTT.

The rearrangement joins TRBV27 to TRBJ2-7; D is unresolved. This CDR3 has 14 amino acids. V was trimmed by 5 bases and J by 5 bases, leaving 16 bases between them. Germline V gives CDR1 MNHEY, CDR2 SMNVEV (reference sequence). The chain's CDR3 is CASSPHAKRHEQYF. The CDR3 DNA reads TGTGCCAGCAGTCCCCACGCAAAACGCCACGAGCAGTACTTC.

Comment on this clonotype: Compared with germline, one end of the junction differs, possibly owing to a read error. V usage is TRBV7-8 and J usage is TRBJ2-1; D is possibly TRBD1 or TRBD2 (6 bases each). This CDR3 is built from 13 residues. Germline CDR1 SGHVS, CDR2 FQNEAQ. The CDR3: CASSPWRDNEQLF. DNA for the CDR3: TGTGCCAGCAGCCCTTGGCGGGACAATGAGCAGCTCTTC.